This TCR beta chain was identified during a study of T cells in Graves' hyperthyroidism and ophthalmopathy. Study-wide results and limits: Peripheral blood also featured most of the thyroid clonotypes expanded above 0.001.

Germline CDR1 and CDR2: MNHEY and SVGAGI. This CDR3 contains 15 residues. Patients with uncontrolled infections, other autoimmune diseases, pregnancy or lactation were excluded. Clinical symptoms, serum thyroxine and TRAb, thyroid ultrasound and orbital computed tomography together formed the diagnostic basis. PBMCs were obtained from over 8.5 ml fresh peripheral blood. On this clonotype: The antigen is not known. One junction end disagrees with the germline gene, perhaps due to a read error.

Using RNA transcripts as the source, TCR beta CDR3 regions were amplified. Initially, a first-round RT-PCR of the TCR CDR3 employed the HTBI primer set. From the multiplex PCR reads, TCRdb called clonotypes with MiXCR, one entry per CDR3 protein. This table has about 410,000 distinct CDR3 sequences, roughly 14% appearing once. The sequenced sample consisted of blood. The sequence was collected from a man between 18 and 35 years old with Graves' ophthalmopathy. The rearrangement uses TRBV6-5 and TRBJ1-1; D is possibly TRBD1 (6 bases). This chain's CDR3 is CASSYTTGLNTEASF. CDR3 nucleotide sequence: TGTGCCAGCAGTTACACGACAGGTTTGAACACTGAAGCTTCCTTT.